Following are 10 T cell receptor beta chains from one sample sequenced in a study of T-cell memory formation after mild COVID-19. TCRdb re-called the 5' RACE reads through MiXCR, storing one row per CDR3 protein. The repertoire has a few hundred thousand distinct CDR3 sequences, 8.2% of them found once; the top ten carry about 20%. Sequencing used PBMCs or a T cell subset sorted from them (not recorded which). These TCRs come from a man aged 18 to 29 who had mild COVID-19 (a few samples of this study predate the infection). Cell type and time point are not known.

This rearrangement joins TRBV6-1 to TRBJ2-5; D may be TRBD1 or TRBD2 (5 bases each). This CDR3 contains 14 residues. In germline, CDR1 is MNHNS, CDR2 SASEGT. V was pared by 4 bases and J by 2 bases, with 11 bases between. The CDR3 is CASSVGTGQETQYF. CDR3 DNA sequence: TGTGCCAGCAGTGTAGGGACCGGGCAAGAGACCCAGTACTTC.

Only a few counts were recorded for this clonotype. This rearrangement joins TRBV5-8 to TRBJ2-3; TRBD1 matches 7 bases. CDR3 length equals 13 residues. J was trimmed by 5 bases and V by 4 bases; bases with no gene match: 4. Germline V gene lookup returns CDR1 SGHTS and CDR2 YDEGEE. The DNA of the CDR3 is TGTGCCAGCAGCCCCCGGACAGGAGATACGCAGTATTTT. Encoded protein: CASSPRTGDTQYF.

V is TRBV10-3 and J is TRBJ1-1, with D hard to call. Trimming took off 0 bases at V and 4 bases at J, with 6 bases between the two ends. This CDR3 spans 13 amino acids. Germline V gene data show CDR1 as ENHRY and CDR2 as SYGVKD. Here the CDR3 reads CAISESEGTEAFF. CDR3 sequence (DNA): TGTGCCATCAGTGAGTCGGAAGGCACTGAAGCTTTCTTT.

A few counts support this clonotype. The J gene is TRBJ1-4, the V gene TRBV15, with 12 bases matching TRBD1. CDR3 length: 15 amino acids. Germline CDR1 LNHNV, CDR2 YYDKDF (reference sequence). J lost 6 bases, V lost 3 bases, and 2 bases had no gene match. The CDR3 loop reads CATSSRDRGHEKLFF. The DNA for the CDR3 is TGTGCCACCAGCAGCCGGGACAGGGGGCATGAAAAACTGTTTTTT.

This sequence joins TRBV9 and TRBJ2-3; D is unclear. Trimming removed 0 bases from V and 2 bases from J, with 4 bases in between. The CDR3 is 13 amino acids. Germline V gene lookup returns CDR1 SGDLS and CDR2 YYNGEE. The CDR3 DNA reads TGTGCCAGCAGCGTAGTGGCCACAGATACGCAGTATTTT. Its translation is CASSVVATDTQYF.

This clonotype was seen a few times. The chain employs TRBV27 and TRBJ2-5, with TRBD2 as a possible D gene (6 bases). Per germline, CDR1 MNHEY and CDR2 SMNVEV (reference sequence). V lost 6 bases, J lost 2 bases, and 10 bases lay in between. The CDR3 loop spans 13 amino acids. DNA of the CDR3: TGTGCCAGCAGATCGGGGGAACAAGAGACCCAGTACTTC. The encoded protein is CASRSGEQETQYF.

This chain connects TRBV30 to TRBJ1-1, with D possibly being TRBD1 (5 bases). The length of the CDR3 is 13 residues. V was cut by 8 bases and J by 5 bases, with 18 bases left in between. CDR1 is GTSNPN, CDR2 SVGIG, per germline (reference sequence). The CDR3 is CALDQGWGTEAFF. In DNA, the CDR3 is TGTGCCCTTGACCAGGGTTGGGGGACTGAAGCTTTCTTT.

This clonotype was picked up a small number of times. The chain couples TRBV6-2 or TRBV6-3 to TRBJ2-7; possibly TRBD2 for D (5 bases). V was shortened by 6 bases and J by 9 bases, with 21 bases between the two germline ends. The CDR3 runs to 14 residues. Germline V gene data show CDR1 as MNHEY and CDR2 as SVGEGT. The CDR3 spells CASSLRTGLTAQYF. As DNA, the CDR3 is TGTGCCAGCAGCCTACGGACCGGACTGACGGCGCAGTACTTC.

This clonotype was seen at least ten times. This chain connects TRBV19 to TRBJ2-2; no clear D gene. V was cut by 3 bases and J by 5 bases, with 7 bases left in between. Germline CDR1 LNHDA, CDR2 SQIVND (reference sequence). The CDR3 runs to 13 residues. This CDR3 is CASSIPETGELFF. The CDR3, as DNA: TGTGCCAGTAGTATCCCAGAGACCGGGGAGCTGTTTTTT.

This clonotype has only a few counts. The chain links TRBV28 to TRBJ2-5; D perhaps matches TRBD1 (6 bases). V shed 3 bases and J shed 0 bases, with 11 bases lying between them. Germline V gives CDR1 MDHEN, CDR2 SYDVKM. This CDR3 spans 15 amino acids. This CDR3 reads CASSFTGHYQETQYF. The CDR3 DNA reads TGTGCCAGCAGTTTTACGGGACATTACCAAGAGACCCAGTACTTC.